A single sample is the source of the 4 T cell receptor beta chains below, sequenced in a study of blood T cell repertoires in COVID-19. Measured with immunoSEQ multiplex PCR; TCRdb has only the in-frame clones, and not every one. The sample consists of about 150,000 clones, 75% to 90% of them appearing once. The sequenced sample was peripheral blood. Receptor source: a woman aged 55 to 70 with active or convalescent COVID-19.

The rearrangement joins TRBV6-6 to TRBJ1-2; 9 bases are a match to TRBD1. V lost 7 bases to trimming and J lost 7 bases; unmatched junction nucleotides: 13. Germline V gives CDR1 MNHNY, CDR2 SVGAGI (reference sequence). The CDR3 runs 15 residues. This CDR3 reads CASIQPQDRGGGYTF. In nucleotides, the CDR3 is TGTGCCAGCATCCAACCACAGGACAGGGGTGGTGGCTACACCTTC.

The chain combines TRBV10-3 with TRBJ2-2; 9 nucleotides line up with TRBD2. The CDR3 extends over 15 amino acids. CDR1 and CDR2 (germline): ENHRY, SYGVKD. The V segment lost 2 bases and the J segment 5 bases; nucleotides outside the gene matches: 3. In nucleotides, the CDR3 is TGTGCCATCAGTGAGAGCGGGGGGAGGACCGGGGAGCTGTTTTTT. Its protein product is CAISESGGRTGELFF.

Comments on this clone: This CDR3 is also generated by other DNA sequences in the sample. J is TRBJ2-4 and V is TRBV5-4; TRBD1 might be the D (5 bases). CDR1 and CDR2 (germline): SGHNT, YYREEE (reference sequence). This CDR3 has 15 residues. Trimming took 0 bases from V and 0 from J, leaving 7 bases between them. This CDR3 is CASSLAGLAKNIQYF. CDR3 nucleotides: TGTGCCAGCAGCTTGGCAGGGCTAGCCAAAAACATTCAGTACTTC.

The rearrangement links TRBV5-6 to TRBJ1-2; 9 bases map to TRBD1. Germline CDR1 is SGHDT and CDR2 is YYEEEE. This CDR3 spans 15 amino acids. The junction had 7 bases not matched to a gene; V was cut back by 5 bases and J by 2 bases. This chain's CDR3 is CASSRRGTGNYGYTF. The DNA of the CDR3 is TGTGCCAGCAGTCGCCGGGGGACAGGGAACTATGGCTACACCTTC.